The 23 T cell receptor beta chains below come from one sample, sequenced in a study of shared clonotypes between healthy human individuals. The method was immunoSEQ multiplex PCR; TCRdb's version includes in-frame clones alone and lacks a portion of them. The table records over a million clones, about 96% of them present only once. The sequencing input was naive CD4+ T cells sorted from blood. Indicated subset: CD45RA+ positively selected. The receptor set was obtained from a man in his thirties or forties in good health.

The V call is TRBV30, the J call TRBJ1-1; D is undetermined. With 0 bases removed from V and 10 bases from J, the gap between germline ends came to 9 bases. The CDR3 length is 11 residues. CDR1 and CDR2 from the germline V gene are GTSNPN and SVGIG (reference sequence). CDR3 residues: CAWSVQYRAFF. The CDR3, as DNA: TGTGCCTGGAGTGTACAGTATCGAGCTTTCTTT.

The rearrangement links TRBV6-1 to TRBJ2-1; 7 nucleotides agree with TRBD2. CDR3 size: 13 residues. Germline-derived CDR1 and CDR2 are MNHNS and SASEGT. J lost 9 bases, V lost 3 bases, and 5 bases had no gene match. DNA of the CDR3: TGTGCCAGCAGTGACCGGGGGGTCCGTGAGCAGTTCTTC. It is translated as CASSDRGVREQFF.

The CDR3 DNA sequence: TGTGCCAGTAGTACGGAATGGAAAAACATTCAGTACTTC. Protein: CASSTEWKNIQYF. The V gene is TRBV19, the J gene TRBJ2-4; D unresolved. Germline V lookup: CDR1 LNHDA, CDR2 SQIVND (reference sequence). The V end lost 4 bases, the J end lost 4 bases, and 8 bases lay between the germline ends. The CDR3 consists of 13 residues.

V and J are TRBV11-3 and TRBJ2-1, with 8 nucleotides matching TRBD1. There are 16 residues in the CDR3. J gave up 6 bases and V 5 bases, and 12 bases lay outside the gene matches. Germline values: CDR1 SGHNT, CDR2 YENEEA. This CDR3 is CASSPHQGAPGNEQFF. The CDR3 nucleotides read TGTGCCAGCAGCCCACACCAGGGGGCACCTGGCAATGAGCAGTTCTTC.

CDR3 nucleotide sequence: TGTGCCAGCAGCCCAGTAGGTTCAGCTCACAATGAGCAGTTCTTC. Translating gives CASSPVGSAHNEQFF. J is TRBJ2-1 and V is TRBV7-3; D gene ambiguous. The length of the CDR3 is 15 residues. Germline lookup yields CDR1 SGHTA and CDR2 FQGTGA. Trimming took 5 bases from V and 5 from J, leaving 16 bases between them.

This rearrangement joins TRBV7-9 to TRBJ1-1; TRBD1 aligns across 9 bases. With V trimmed by 4 bases and J by 7 bases, 10 bases remained unmatched. In germline, CDR1 is SEHNR, CDR2 FQNEAQ (reference sequence). The CDR3 length is 15 residues. Here the CDR3 DNA reads TGTGCCAGCAGCTCATACAGGGGGCTAGAGGATGAAGCTTTCTTT. Protein: CASSSYRGLEDEAFF.

The CDR3 nucleotides read TGTGCCAGCAGCATTAGTGGATACAATGAGCAGTTCTTC. Translated: CASSISGYNEQFF. This chain joins TRBV9 and TRBJ2-1; unclear D gene. CDR3 size: 13 residues. Germline V CDR1 and CDR2: SGDLS, YYNGEE. The germline V and J ends were trimmed by 4 bases and 4 bases, with 9 bases remaining between them.

The V gene is TRBV28, the J gene TRBJ2-7; D may be TRBD2 (6 bases). CDR1 is MDHEN and CDR2 is SYDVKM in the germline V gene. The CDR3 sequence is 15 residues long. Trimming left V 7 bases short and J 0 bases short, with 16 bases between. CDR3 loop: CASTPWAGSSYEQYF. The CDR3 DNA is TGTGCCAGCACCCCTTGGGCGGGGAGCTCCTACGAGCAGTACTTC.

This clone was counted a single time. The rearrangement uses TRBV10-2 and TRBJ2-1; D is perhaps TRBD2 (6 bases). The CDR3 loop spans 16 amino acids. CDR1 is WSHSY and CDR2 is SAAADI in the germline V gene. Trimming cost V 7 bases and J 3 bases, with 19 bases left between them. CDR3 DNA sequence: TGCGCCAGCACCGAAGCTGGGGGGTTAGGCTACAATGAGCAGTTCTTC. The encoded protein is CASTEAGGLGYNEQFF.

The V gene is TRBV28, the J gene TRBJ2-2, with D tentatively TRBD1 (6 bases). This CDR3 has 15 amino acids. The germline gives CDR1 MDHEN, CDR2 SYDVKM. V lost 5 bases, J lost 4 bases, and 14 bases lay in between. In DNA form, the CDR3 reads TGTGCCAGCAGTCCCAACAGGGTCCGCACCGGGGAGCTGTTTTTT. Translating gives CASSPNRVRTGELFF. Supplemented by reference TRBV28 and TRBJ2-2, the full variable domain reads DVKVTQSSRYLVKRTGEKVFLECVQDMDHENMFWYRQDPGLGLRLIYFSYDVKMKEKGDIPEGYSVSREKKERFSLILESASTNQTSMYLCASSPNRVRTGELFFGEGSRLTVL.

The V gene is TRBV10-2, the J gene TRBJ1-4; D is uncertain. Germline V lookup: CDR1 WSHSY, CDR2 SAAADI. This CDR3 has 16 amino acids. V lost 6 bases and J lost 7, with 21 bases in between. CDR3 nucleotide sequence: TGCGCCAGCAGACTCTCCACCGGGCGGGTATCTGAAAAACTGTTTTTT. As protein: CASRLSTGRVSEKLFF.

This clone occurred once. The gene calls are TRBV5-4 and TRBJ2-1; no clear D. The V and J ends lost 0 bases and 7 bases respectively, with 8 bases between them. Germline CDR1 reads SGHNT; CDR2 reads YYREEE (reference sequence). This CDR3 region has 13 residues. CDR3 in amino acids: CASSLGEINEQFF. CDR3 in DNA: TGTGCCAGCAGCTTGGGAGAGATAAATGAGCAGTTCTTC.

The chain has TRBV10-3 and TRBJ1-1; the match to TRBD1 covers 9 bases. This CDR3 region has 13 residues. V was pared by 8 bases and J by 2 bases, with 3 bases of the junction left unmatched. Germline CDR1 is ENHRY and CDR2 is SYGVKD. The CDR3 coding sequence is TGTGCCATCCTACAGGGGGCCAACACTGAAGCTTTCTTT. This codes for CAILQGANTEAFF.

As to this clone: Other nucleotide sequences in the sample specify the same CDR3. The chain combines TRBV5-4 with TRBJ2-3; unclear D gene. The V and J ends lost 3 bases and 1 base respectively, with 9 bases between them. The CDR3 contains 14 residues. Looked up from germline, CDR1 is SGHNT and CDR2 is YYREEE (reference sequence). The CDR3 region is CASSSSGRTDTQYF. The CDR3 DNA reads as TGTGCCAGCAGCTCCTCAGGTCGCACAGATACGCAGTATTTT.

The chain carries TRBV10-3 and TRBJ2-3; D uncertain. Looked up from germline, CDR1 is ENHRY and CDR2 is SYGVKD. This CDR3 spans 13 amino acids. Trimming cost V 7 bases and J 6 bases, with 14 bases left between them. CDR3 coding DNA: TGTGCCATCAAGGAGACACCGCCGGATACGCAGTATTTT. This encodes CAIKETPPDTQYF.

The chain is built from TRBV28 and TRBJ1-2, with 9 bases fitting TRBD1. The CDR3 extends over 14 amino acids. The germline V gene encodes CDR1 MDHEN and CDR2 SYDVKM. Trimming removed 2 bases from V and 4 bases from J; junction bases left unmatched: 2. The CDR3 DNA sequence: TGTGCCAGCAGTTTAACAGGGGGCGCCTATGGCTACACCTTC. Translating it yields CASSLTGGAYGYTF.

This chain links TRBV5-1 with TRBJ2-7, with 7 bases fitting TRBD1. The CDR3 loop spans 15 amino acids. CDR1 and CDR2 from the germline V gene are SGHRS and YFSETQ. V gave up 1 base and J gave up 0 bases; unmatched junction bases: 4. CDR3 protein: CASSLKGAASYEQYF. The CDR3 nucleotides read TGCGCCAGCAGCTTGAAGGGGGCCGCCTCCTACGAGCAGTACTTC.

Turning to this clone: Other nucleotide sequences in the sample specify the same CDR3. The chain carries TRBV7-2 and TRBJ2-7; D remains ambiguous. The CDR3 runs to 14 residues. Germline CDR1 is SGHTA and CDR2 is FQGNSA. V was pared by 2 bases and J by 0 bases, with 8 bases between. This CDR3 reads CASSLYKSSYEQYF. Here the CDR3 DNA reads TGTGCCAGCAGCTTATACAAGAGCTCCTACGAGCAGTACTTC. Combining the CDR3 with reference TRBV7-2 and TRBJ2-7 gives the whole variable domain GAGVSQSPSNKVTEKGKDVELRCDPISGHTALYWYRQSLGQGLEFLIYFQGNSAPDKSGLPSDRFSAERTGGSVSTLTIQRTQQEDSAVYLCASSLYKSSYEQYFGPGTRLTVT.

Points on this clone: This specimen includes other DNA sequences encoding the same CDR3. This rearrangement joins TRBV20-1 to TRBJ2-7; D ambiguous. The CDR3 runs to 10 residues. Germline CDR1 is DFQATT and CDR2 is SNEGSKA (reference sequence). V gave up 6 bases and J gave up 3 bases, with 6 bases separating them. The CDR3 DNA is TGCAGTGCCACGGACTACGAGCAGTACTTC. Translation gives CSATDYEQYF.

The V call is TRBV7-2, the J call TRBJ1-2; 8 bases line up with TRBD1. J gave up 4 bases and V 5 bases, and 6 bases lay outside the gene matches. The V gene's germline CDR1 is SGHTA and CDR2 FQGNSA. This CDR3 region has 14 residues. The CDR3 region is CASSDRDRIYGYTF. For the CDR3, the DNA is TGTGCCAGCAGCGACCGGGACAGGATCTATGGCTACACCTTC. The entire variable domain, with the rest obtained from reference TRBV7-2 and TRBJ1-2, is as follows: GAGVSQSPSNKVTEKGKDVELRCDPISGHTALYWYRQSLGQGLEFLIYFQGNSAPDKSGLPSDRFSAERTGGSVSTLTIQRTQQEDSAVYLCASSDRDRIYGYTFGSGTRLTVV.

With regard to this clone: This sample includes further DNA sequences coding for the same CDR3. The J gene is TRBJ1-4, the V gene TRBV18; D remains ambiguous. Germline CDR1 KGHSH, CDR2 LQKENI. The CDR3 runs 14 residues. Trimming removed 2 bases at V and 5 bases at J, with 9 bases between. The CDR3 sequence: CASSPSSGNEKLFF. In DNA form, the CDR3 reads TGTGCCAGCTCACCAAGCTCCGGGAATGAAAAACTGTTTTTT. The full variable domain, in which reference TRBV18 and TRBJ1-4 provide the parts outside the CDR3, is NAGVMQNPRHLVRRRGQEARLRCSPMKGHSHVYWYRQLPEEGLKFMVYLQKENIIDESGMPKERFSAEFPKEGPSILRIQQVVRGDSAAYFCASSPSSGNEKLFFGSGTQLSVL.

J is TRBJ2-7 and V is TRBV6-5; weak D call: TRBD1 (6 bases). With 5 bases removed from V and 6 bases from J, the gap between germline ends came to 20 bases. Germline CDR1 is MNHEY and CDR2 is SVGAGI. This CDR3 comprises 15 residues. In nucleotides, the CDR3 is TGTGCCAGCAGTCCACAGGGACGCTCTGGGGGCGAGCAGTACTTC. It encodes CASSPQGRSGGEQYF.

V usage is TRBV5-8 and J usage is TRBJ1-2, with D perhaps TRBD1 (6 bases). Germline assignment: CDR1 SGHTS and CDR2 YDEGEE. The V and J ends lost 0 bases and 7 bases respectively, with 13 bases between them. The CDR3 is made up of 14 amino acids. As DNA, the CDR3 is TGTGCCAGCAGCTTGGCGGGGGCGCGGTCTGGCTACACCTTC. It is translated as CASSLAGARSGYTF.